The 27 T cell receptor beta chains reported below all come from one sample, sequenced in a study of shared clonotypes between healthy human individuals. Profiling relied on immunoSEQ multiplex PCR, and the TCRdb table lists in-frame clones only, not all of them. In the table there are some 1.1 million clones, approximately 77% of which are singletons. The sample was memory CD4+ T cells from PBMCs. The subset was: CD45RA-negative fraction. The receptors here all came from a man aged 18-30 years in good health. Some clones in this sample may be carry-over from other donors' samples.

The chain employs TRBV28 and TRBJ2-4; no definite D call. This CDR3 spans 12 amino acids. The germline gives CDR1 MDHEN, CDR2 SYDVKM. The V and J ends lost 8 bases and 1 base respectively, with 6 bases between them. CDR3 sequence: CASLGAKNIQYF. CDR3 sequence (DNA): TGTGCCAGCTTGGGGGCCAAAAACATTCAGTACTTC.

This chain joins TRBV6-5 and TRBJ1-4; D unresolved. The germline V and J ends were trimmed by 6 bases and 3 bases, with 11 bases remaining between them. The CDR3 runs to 14 residues. CDR1 is MNHEY, CDR2 SVGAGI, per germline. The CDR3, as DNA: TGTGCCAGCAGCCCCCTCGGTCCTAATGAAAAACTGTTTTTT. This encodes CASSPLGPNEKLFF.

The chain has TRBV7-2 and TRBJ2-2; 12 positions agree with TRBD2. CDR1 is SGHTA and CDR2 is FQGNSA in the germline V gene. The CDR3 sequence is 17 residues long. V shed 5 bases and J 4 bases; nucleotides not matched to a gene: 8. CDR3 nucleotides: TGTGCCAGCAGCACTTATAGGGGACTAGCGGGCACCGGGGAGCTGTTTTTT. Translation gives CASSTYRGLAGTGELFF.

This clone was seen just once. V gene TRBV6-5 combines with J gene TRBJ1-1; D remains ambiguous. This CDR3 is built from 12 residues. Germline CDR1 is MNHEY and CDR2 is SVGAGI. V gave up 10 bases and J gave up 5 bases, with 14 bases separating them. CDR3 sequence (DNA): TGTGCCACCACGGACGGGTTGACTGAAGCTTTCTTT. Translation gives CATTDGLTEAFF.

The chain joins TRBV4-2 to TRBJ2-7; 9 positions agree with TRBD2. Germline V gene lookup returns CDR1 LGHNA and CDR2 YNFKEQ. V lost 0 bases to trimming and J lost 2 bases; unmatched junction nucleotides: 8. The CDR3 loop spans 17 amino acids. For the CDR3, the DNA is TGTGCCAGCAGCCAAGAAGGATCTAGCGGGATTGCCTACGAGCAGTACTTC. Protein product: CASSQEGSSGIAYEQYF.

In regard to this clone: This sequence is one base from a far larger clone and is likely a read error. The chain employs TRBV7-2 and TRBJ2-7, with a weak D call TRBD2 (7 bases). Germline CDR1 and CDR2: SGHTA and FQGNSA. The CDR3 has 16 amino acids. With 5 bases removed from V and 5 bases from J, the gap between germline ends came to 22 bases. The CDR3 DNA reads as TGTGCCAGCAGCCAAGACGGGGGGCAGGGCGTCGACGAGCAGTACTTC. It is translated as CASSQDGGQGVDEQYF.

There are a few counts of this clone. The rearrangement uses TRBV30 and TRBJ1-1, with 9 bases matching TRBD1. The length of the CDR3 is 13 residues. Germline V gene sequence: CDR1 GTSNPN, CDR2 SVGIG (reference sequence). After removal of 4 bases from V and 3 bases from J, the junction contained 3 bases not matched to a gene. The DNA of the CDR3 is TGTGCCTGGATGGGACAGGGCTACACTGAAGCTTTCTTT. It yields the protein CAWMGQGYTEAFF.

V gene TRBV5-1 combines with J gene TRBJ2-1; 12 nucleotides match TRBD2. The CDR3 sequence is 15 residues long. Germline V gene lookup returns CDR1 SGHRS and CDR2 YFSETQ. V lost 5 bases, J lost 4 bases, and 4 bases stayed unmatched. CDR3 bases: TGCGCCAGCAGGTGGACTAGCGGGACATACAATGAGCAGTTCTTC. Translated, it gives CASRWTSGTYNEQFF.

In nucleotides, the CDR3 is TGCGCCAGCAGCTCCGTTGGACAGGGACAGTACTTC. Residues: CASSSVGQGQYF. The chain recombines TRBV5-1 with TRBJ2-7, with 8 nucleotides matching TRBD1. The CDR3 is made up of 12 amino acids. The V gene's germline CDR1 is SGHRS and CDR2 YFSETQ. V shed 3 bases and J 10 bases; nucleotides not matched to a gene: 6.

This clone was recorded only once. The chain recombines TRBV11-2 with TRBJ2-5; D is undetermined. The end of the DNA aligns better with TRBJ2-7, so the J call may be wrong. This CDR3 contains 14 residues. Germline CDR1 and CDR2: SGHAT and FQNNGV. The CDR3 bases are TGTGCCAGCAGCTTAGATCCCCAGGTCTACGAGCAGTACTTC. This sequence encodes CASSLDPQVYEQYF.

The rearrangement uses TRBV28 and TRBJ1-2; D unclear. V lost 3 bases, J lost 0 bases, and 5 bases lay in between. CDR3 length equals 13 residues. Germline CDR1 reads MDHEN; CDR2 reads SYDVKM. The CDR3 region is CASSLQTNYGYTF. The CDR3 DNA sequence: TGTGCCAGCAGTTTGCAGACTAACTATGGCTACACCTTC.

The chain is built from TRBV10-3 and TRBJ2-2, with a tentative D call TRBD2 (6 bases). The V gene lost 2 bases and the J gene lost 1 base, with 11 bases spanning the gap. CDR1 ENHRY and CDR2 SYGVKD come from the germline V gene. This CDR3 has 16 amino acids. The CDR3, as DNA: TGTGCCATCAGTGAGGAGGGAGCGGGGAACACCGGGGAGCTGTTTTTT. It specifies CAISEEGAGNTGELFF.

Remarks on this clone: This CDR3 is also generated by other DNA sequences in the sample. The chain carries TRBV7-9 and TRBJ2-3; weak D call: TRBD2 (6 bases). CDR1 is SEHNR, CDR2 FQNEAQ, per germline (reference sequence). V lost 5 bases and J lost 0, with 12 bases in between. The CDR3 is 15 amino acids. Here the CDR3 DNA reads TGTGCCAGCAGCCCCCCGGGACTTAGCACAGATACGCAGTATTTT. Its translation: CASSPPGLSTDTQYF. Based on the CDR3 plus reference TRBV7-9 and TRBJ2-3, the full variable domain is DTGVSQNPRHKITKRGQNVTFRCDPISEHNRLYWYRQTLGQGPEFLTYFQNEAQLEKSRLLSDRFSAERPKGSFSTLEIQRTEQGDSAMYLCASSPPGLSTDTQYFGPGTRLTVL.

This chain's CDR3 is CASSPSGRGTDTQYF. The CDR3 DNA reads as TGTGCCAGCTCACCTAGCGGGAGGGGCACAGATACGCAGTATTTT. J is TRBJ2-3 and V is TRBV18; 11 bases match TRBD2. The CDR3 covers 15 residues. V gave up 3 bases and J gave up 1 base; unmatched junction bases: 0. Germline lookup yields CDR1 KGHSH and CDR2 LQKENI. Looking up the rest from reference TRBV18 and TRBJ2-3 gives the full variable domain: NAGVMQNPRHLVRRRGQEARLRCSPMKGHSHVYWYRQLPEEGLKFMVYLQKENIIDESGMPKERFSAEFPKEGPSILRIQQVVRGDSAAYFCASSPSGRGTDTQYFGPGTRLTVL.

Of note for this clone: This same CDR3 is encoded by further DNA sequences in the sample. This chain links TRBV5-4 with TRBJ1-2, with no clear D. Trimming cost V 4 bases and J 0 bases, with 7 bases left between them. The germline V gene encodes CDR1 SGHNT and CDR2 YYREEE (reference sequence). This CDR3 comprises 13 residues. As DNA, the CDR3 is TGTGCCAGCAGCCGGGATTCTAACTATGGCTACACCTTC. Protein: CASSRDSNYGYTF.

The rearrangement joins TRBV21-1 to TRBJ2-5; TRBD1, the table's D call, lacks a check against the DNA. TRBV21-1 is assigned pseudogene status. The CDR3 totals 15 residues. CDR3 region: CASSDKTGPSETQYF. The DNA for the CDR3 is TGTGCCAGCAGCGATAAGACAGGGCCCTCTGAGACCCAGTACTTC.

The chain is built from TRBV20-1 and TRBJ2-1; D is ambiguous. This CDR3 has 11 amino acids. Germline V CDR1 and CDR2: DFQATT, SNEGSKA (reference sequence). V lost 6 bases and J lost 9, with 12 bases in between. The CDR3 DNA sequence: TGCAGTGCCGGAACTTCGGGTGAGCAGTTCTTC. It yields the protein CSAGTSGEQFF.

Turning to this clone: Other DNA sequences in the same sample also yield this CDR3. The chain employs TRBV18 and TRBJ2-7; a weak D match, TRBD2 (5 bases). Germline V gene sequence: CDR1 KGHSH, CDR2 LQKENI. Trimming pared 3 bases from V and 0 bases from J, leaving 9 bases between. The CDR3 has 14 amino acids. CDR3 sequence (DNA): TGTGCCAGCTCACCCAGCGGCAGCTCCTACGAGCAGTACTTC. Protein product: CASSPSGSSYEQYF. The whole variable domain, filled in from reference TRBV18 and TRBJ2-7, reads NAGVMQNPRHLVRRRGQEARLRCSPMKGHSHVYWYRQLPEEGLKFMVYLQKENIIDESGMPKERFSAEFPKEGPSILRIQQVVRGDSAAYFCASSPSGSSYEQYFGPGTRLTVT.

The rearrangement joins TRBV5-1 to TRBJ1-1, with 7 nucleotides matching TRBD1. CDR1 and CDR2 from the germline V gene are SGHRS and YFSETQ. This CDR3 spans 15 amino acids. V lost 3 bases, J lost 1 base, and 6 bases stayed unmatched. CDR3 residues: CASSSPGQPNTEAFF. CDR3 DNA sequence: TGCGCCAGCAGCTCCCCGGGACAGCCGAACACTGAAGCTTTCTTT.

This clone appeared many times. The chain is built from TRBV14 and TRBJ1-2; TRBD1 aligns across 7 bases. With 0 bases clipped from V and 2 bases from J, the junction kept 6 bases outside the gene matches. The germline V gene has CDR1 SGHDN and CDR2 FVKESK. This CDR3 has 16 amino acids. CDR3 DNA sequence: TGTGCCAGCAGCCAAGAAGCCGGGGGACAGAACTATGGCTACACCTTC. This gives the protein CASSQEAGGQNYGYTF.

In its sample, this clone was seen once. The chain employs TRBV6-1 and TRBJ2-7; 7 bases fit TRBD2. Germline V CDR1 and CDR2: MNHNS, SASEGT. CDR3 length: 15 residues. Germline trimming cut 2 bases from V and 3 bases from J; bases unmatched to any gene: 7. The CDR3 DNA follows: TGTGCCAGCAGTGAACAAGAGCGGGAAGACTACGAGCAGTACTTC. Translation: CASSEQEREDYEQYF.

This clone turned up a few times. Within the sample, other DNA sequences also encode this same CDR3. The genes are TRBV2 and TRBJ1-1; no reliable D call. The length of the CDR3 is 11 residues. V was pared by 7 bases and J by 3 bases, with 6 bases between. In germline, CDR1 is SNHLY, CDR2 FYNNEI. DNA of the CDR3: TGTGCCAGCACGGCGGACACTGAAGCTTTCTTT. It yields the protein CASTADTEAFF.

This clone occurred once. The V and J genes are TRBV10-3 and TRBJ1-1, with a possible D match to TRBD1 (6 bases). Germline-derived CDR1 and CDR2 are ENHRY and SYGVKD. The CDR3 is made up of 14 amino acids. Trimming pared 4 bases from V and 1 base from J, leaving 10 bases between. CDR3 region: CAISALGGNTEAFF. The CDR3 DNA follows: TGTGCCATCAGTGCGTTAGGGGGGAACACTGAAGCTTTCTTT.

The chain joins TRBV5-1 to TRBJ2-2, with a possible D match to TRBD1 (5 bases). Trimming took off 6 bases at V and 2 bases at J, with 14 bases between the two ends. The CDR3 covers 15 residues. Germline assignment: CDR1 SGHRS and CDR2 YFSETQ. The CDR3 coding sequence is TGCGCCAGCACCCCAAGGGGTCCTAACACCGGGGAGCTGTTTTTT. Protein sequence: CASTPRGPNTGELFF.

The genes are TRBV28 and TRBJ1-5; tentatively, D is TRBD1 (5 bases). V lost 5 bases to trimming and J lost 2 bases, with 16 bases between them. CDR3 length equals 16 residues. CDR1 and CDR2 from the germline V gene are MDHEN and SYDVKM. CDR3 DNA sequence: TGTGCCAGCAGTCCGAGAGGGACCTTGGGCAATCAGCCCCAGCATTTT. This encodes CASSPRGTLGNQPQHF.

The chain recombines TRBV10-3 with TRBJ2-7, with TRBD1 identical over 12 bases. Germline-derived CDR1 and CDR2 are ENHRY and SYGVKD. J gave up 7 bases and V 9 bases, and 4 bases lay outside the gene matches. This CDR3 contains 12 residues. CDR3 sequence reads: CAIGTGGDEQYF. CDR3 nucleotides: TGTGCCATTGGGACAGGGGGCGATGAGCAGTACTTC.

The chain carries TRBV5-1 and TRBJ2-1, with D maybe TRBD2 (7 bases). V lost 1 base and J lost 7, with 15 bases in between. CDR1 is SGHRS and CDR2 is YFSETQ in the germline V gene. The CDR3 consists of 15 residues. The DNA of the CDR3 is TGCGCCAGCAGCTTGATCGGGGGGCGCTTTAATGAGCAGTTCTTC. This gives the protein CASSLIGGRFNEQFF. Complete variable domain (other parts from reference TRBV5-1 and TRBJ2-1): KAGVTQTPRYLIKTRGQQVTLSCSPISGHRSVSWYQQTPGQGLQFLFEYFSETQRNKGNFPGRFSGRQFSNSRSEMNVSTLELGDSALYLCASSLIGGRFNEQFFGPGTRLTVL.